These T cell receptor beta chains were read from a single sample in a study of Graves' ophthalmopathy and Graves' hyperthyroidism. TCRdb processed the multiplex PCR reads anew with MiXCR; each CDR3 protein has one entry. The sample includes around 1,200,000 distinct CDR3 sequences, 35% to 40% of them seen just once. The sample consisted of peripheral blood or thyroid tissue (not recorded which). Source of these receptors: an adult man with Graves' hyperthyroidism. Each CDR3 is given with its conserved first and last residue. The order of the fields is D gene, J gene, V gene, clone size, CDR3 length, CDR3 DNA, CDR3 protein. A D gene is named only where the DNA matches it firmly. Expanded clones are given a class, and other clones once, few, many or no size at all.

D gene: TRBD1
J gene: TRBJ2-6
V gene: TRBV29-1
clone size: many
CDR3 length: 16
CDR3 DNA: TGCAGCGTTGCCGGGACAGCTTTCTCTGGGGCCAACGTCCTGACTTTC
CDR3 protein: CSVAGTAFSGANVLTF

D gene: -
J gene: TRBJ1-2
V gene: TRBV28
clone size: few
CDR3 length: 12
CDR3 DNA: TGTGCCAGCAGTACAGGGACTAAAGGCTACACCTTC
CDR3 protein: CASSTGTKGYTF

D gene: -
J gene: TRBJ1-2
V gene: TRBV12-3/TRBV12-4
clone size: -
CDR3 length: 12
CDR3 DNA: TGTGCCAGCAGTCCATCGGTGGGCGGCTACACCTTC
CDR3 protein: CASSPSVGGYTF

D gene: -
J gene: TRBJ2-7
V gene: TRBV2
clone size: once
CDR3 length: 14
CDR3 DNA: TGTGCCAGCAAACTAAACTTCCTTGCCGACGAGCAGTACTTC
CDR3 protein: CASKLNFLADEQYF

D gene: -
J gene: TRBJ2-5
V gene: TRBV7-2
clone size: -
CDR3 length: 14
CDR3 DNA: TGTGCCAGCAGCCGACCGTTAAAAGGCGAGACCCAGTACTTC
CDR3 protein: CASSRPLKGETQYF

D gene: TRBD1
J gene: TRBJ1-3
V gene: TRBV20-1
clone size: -
CDR3 length: 18
CDR3 DNA: TGCAGTGCTCGTCCACCCGGAGGGACAGGGACGCATGGAAACACCATATATTTT
CDR3 protein: CSARPPGGTGTHGNTIYF

D gene: -
J gene: TRBJ1-3
V gene: TRBV19
clone size: few
CDR3 length: 16
CDR3 DNA: TGTGCCAGTAGTAGTTTTGCAGGGAGCTCTGGAAACACCATATATTTT
CDR3 protein: CASSSFAGSSGNTIYF

D gene: TRBD1
J gene: TRBJ1-2
V gene: TRBV29-1
clone size: -
CDR3 length: 13
CDR3 DNA: TGCAGCGCGCGACAGGGGCTCGGCTATGGCTACACCTTC
CDR3 protein: CSARQGLGYGYTF

D gene: -
J gene: TRBJ2-7
V gene: TRBV19
clone size: many
CDR3 length: 15
CDR3 DNA: TGTGCCAGTAGTACGAAGGACAGCAGAACCTACGAGCAGTACTTC
CDR3 protein: CASSTKDSRTYEQYF

D gene: -
J gene: TRBJ1-5
V gene: TRBV10-2
clone size: -
CDR3 length: 16
CDR3 DNA: TGCGCCAGCAGTGCTAGCCCCGTTAATAGCAATCAGCCCCAGCATTTT
CDR3 protein: CASSASPVNSNQPQHF

D gene: TRBD2
J gene: TRBJ2-1
V gene: TRBV10-3
clone size: many
CDR3 length: 12
CDR3 DNA: TGTGCCGGGCGGGGGGATGGCGATGAGCAGTTCTTC
CDR3 protein: CAGRGDGDEQFF

D gene: TRBD1
J gene: TRBJ2-7
V gene: TRBV11-2
clone size: few
CDR3 length: 14
CDR3 DNA: TGTGCCAGCAGCCGGGACAGAACATCCTACGAGCAGTACTTC
CDR3 protein: CASSRDRTSYEQYF

D gene: TRBD1
J gene: TRBJ1-2
V gene: TRBV2
clone size: many
CDR3 length: 13
CDR3 DNA: TGTGCCGGATTGGGACAGGGTCAATATGGCTACACCTTC
CDR3 protein: CAGLGQGQYGYTF

D gene: TRBD1
J gene: TRBJ1-5
V gene: TRBV7-2
clone size: few
CDR3 length: 14
CDR3 DNA: TGTGCCAGCAGCCGACAGGGGTCGTCCCAGCCCCAGCATTTT
CDR3 protein: CASSRQGSSQPQHF

D gene: TRBD1
J gene: TRBJ2-6
V gene: TRBV6-4
clone size: many
CDR3 length: 19
CDR3 DNA: TGTGCCAGCAGCCGTTTTGGGACAGGGGGAAGCTCTGGGGCCAACGTCCTGACTTTC
CDR3 protein: CASSRFGTGGSSGANVLTF

D gene: -
J gene: TRBJ1-2
V gene: TRBV7-2
clone size: -
CDR3 length: 14
CDR3 DNA: TGTGCCAGCAGGTATACAGGGCGAAACTATGGCTACACCTTC
CDR3 protein: CASRYTGRNYGYTF

D gene: -
J gene: TRBJ2-7
V gene: TRBV29-1
clone size: many
CDR3 length: 12
CDR3 DNA: TGCAGCGTCCGGGACAACTCCTACGAGCAGTACTTC
CDR3 protein: CSVRDNSYEQYF

D gene: -
J gene: TRBJ1-6
V gene: TRBV20-1
clone size: few
CDR3 length: 17
CDR3 DNA: TGCAGTGCTAGAGTCCGTGGTGGATCGGGGGATAATTCACCCCTCCACTTT
CDR3 protein: CSARVRGGSGDNSPLHF

D gene: -
J gene: TRBJ2-7
V gene: TRBV7-2
clone size: -
CDR3 length: 15
CDR3 DNA: TGTGCCAGCAGCTTGGGTACAACTAGCCTATACGAGCAGTACTTC
CDR3 protein: CASSLGTTSLYEQYF

D gene: -
J gene: TRBJ2-7
V gene: TRBV7-6
clone size: many
CDR3 length: 15
CDR3 DNA: TGTGCCAGCAGCATAATGGTGGGGACGACCTACGAGCAGTACTTC
CDR3 protein: CASSIMVGTTYEQYF

D gene: -
J gene: TRBJ2-7
V gene: TRBV7-3
clone size: -
CDR3 length: 16
CDR3 DNA: TGTGCCAGCAGCTTGGGCGCGGCGGAACCAGTAAACGAGCAGTACTTC
CDR3 protein: CASSLGAAEPVNEQYF

D gene: TRBD2
J gene: TRBJ2-5
V gene: TRBV10-3
clone size: -
CDR3 length: 15
CDR3 DNA: TGTGCCATCAGAGAGGCTAGCGGGACCCAAGAGACCCAGTACTTC
CDR3 protein: CAIREASGTQETQYF

D gene: -
J gene: TRBJ1-4
V gene: TRBV9
clone size: -
CDR3 length: 17
CDR3 DNA: TGTGCCAGCAGCGTAGACCCCCTGTTTAAAGCTAATGAAAAACTGTTTTTT
CDR3 protein: CASSVDPLFKANEKLFF

D gene: -
J gene: TRBJ2-5
V gene: TRBV29-1
clone size: many
CDR3 length: 15
CDR3 DNA: TGCAGCGTTGATAGGGTGTTTCTCGCGCGGGAGACCCAGTACTTC
CDR3 protein: CSVDRVFLARETQYF

D gene: -
J gene: TRBJ2-5
V gene: TRBV4-3
clone size: few
CDR3 length: 17
CDR3 DNA: TGCGCCAGCAGCCAAGATGGGCTGGGGGCGGCTCAAGAGACCCAGTACTTC
CDR3 protein: CASSQDGLGAAQETQYF

D gene: -
J gene: TRBJ1-2
V gene: TRBV20-1
clone size: -
CDR3 length: 14
CDR3 DNA: TGCAGTGAACAATTTACGGGATCCGGGGGGGGCTACACCTTC
CDR3 protein: CSEQFTGSGGGYTF

D gene: TRBD1
J gene: TRBJ2-7
V gene: TRBV7-3
clone size: -
CDR3 length: 13
CDR3 DNA: TGTGCCAGCAGCTTAATTCAGGGGGCCGAGCAGTACTTC
CDR3 protein: CASSLIQGAEQYF

D gene: TRBD1
J gene: TRBJ2-5
V gene: TRBV10-3
clone size: many
CDR3 length: 12
CDR3 DNA: TGTGCCTGCAGGGGGAATCAAGAGACCCAGTACTTC
CDR3 protein: CACRGNQETQYF

D gene: -
J gene: TRBJ1-1
V gene: TRBV2
clone size: -
CDR3 length: 13
CDR3 DNA: TGTGCCAGCGGGGTGGCCCTCCGGGGTGTAGCTTTCTTT
CDR3 protein: CASGVALRGVAFF

D gene: -
J gene: TRBJ2-7
V gene: TRBV9
clone size: many
CDR3 length: 14
CDR3 DNA: TGTGCCAGCAGCGTAGGTGGCGAGGTCTACGAGCAGTACTTC
CDR3 protein: CASSVGGEVYEQYF

D gene: TRBD1
J gene: TRBJ1-6
V gene: TRBV6-4
clone size: many
CDR3 length: 14
CDR3 DNA: TGTGCCAGCAGTGGAGGGGGCGAGAATTCACCCCTCCACTTT
CDR3 protein: CASSGGGENSPLHF

D gene: TRBD1
J gene: TRBJ1-5
V gene: TRBV12-3/TRBV12-4
clone size: few
CDR3 length: 16
CDR3 DNA: TGTGCCAGCAGTTCCCCCTCGGGACAGGGGAATCAGCCCCAGCATTTT
CDR3 protein: CASSSPSGQGNQPQHF

D gene: TRBD1
J gene: TRBJ1-1
V gene: TRBV2
clone size: few
CDR3 length: 19
CDR3 DNA: TGTGCCAGCAGTGGCCAGGACAGGGGTGGGACAGGCCTGAACACTGAAGCTTTCTTT
CDR3 protein: CASSGQDRGGTGLNTEAFF

D gene: TRBD1
J gene: TRBJ2-2
V gene: TRBV5-1
clone size: many
CDR3 length: 15
CDR3 DNA: TGCGCCAGCAGCCAACCGGGACAGGGAACCGGGGAGCTGTTTTTT
CDR3 protein: CASSQPGQGTGELFF

D gene: -
J gene: TRBJ2-5
V gene: TRBV2
clone size: few
CDR3 length: 13
CDR3 DNA: TGTGCCAGCAGTGAGGGGGCTCAAGAGACCCAGTACTTC
CDR3 protein: CASSEGAQETQYF

D gene: TRBD2
J gene: TRBJ2-7
V gene: TRBV5-6
clone size: -
CDR3 length: 13
CDR3 DNA: TGTGCCAGCAGCTCAGCGGGGGCCTACGAGCAGTACTTC
CDR3 protein: CASSSAGAYEQYF

D gene: TRBD1
J gene: TRBJ2-6
V gene: TRBV6-2/TRBV6-3
clone size: few
CDR3 length: 18
CDR3 DNA: TGTGCCAGCAGCTTACAGGGGGCGAGATTCTCTGGGGCCAACGTCCTGACTTTC
CDR3 protein: CASSLQGARFSGANVLTF